This is a list of T cell receptor beta chains from one sample in a study of T cells in Graves' hyperthyroidism and ophthalmopathy. TCRdb reprocessed the multiplex PCR reads via MiXCR and lists one record per CDR3 protein. Among 300,000 to 350,000 distinct CDR3 sequences listed, roughly 20% were seen once. The sequencing input was blood. The receptors originated from a woman in her thirties or forties with Graves' ophthalmopathy. Each CDR3 is given with its conserved first and last residue.

V: TRBV6-2/TRBV6-3
J: TRBJ2-2
CDR3: CASSWRHRGQANTGELFF

V: TRBV28
J: TRBJ2-2
CDR3: CASSFESTNTGELFF

V: TRBV6-2/TRBV6-3
J: TRBJ2-5
CDR3: CASSWTGGDETQYF

V: TRBV20-1
J: TRBJ1-6
CDR3: CSARDRMSNSPLHF

V: TRBV29-1
J: TRBJ1-1
CDR3: CSVEVRAGTEAFF

V: TRBV9
J: TRBJ2-2
CDR3: CASSVVEVSAGELFF

V: TRBV18
J: TRBJ2-7
CDR3: CASSPLPSGKGNSYEQYF

V: TRBV20-1
J: TRBJ2-7
CDR3: CSARVPTSSGRALEQYF

V: TRBV10-2
J: TRBJ2-2
CDR3: CASSVQAPDTGELFF

V: TRBV5-1
J: TRBJ2-6
CDR3: CASSLDQGRGSGANVLTF

V: TRBV6-1
J: TRBJ2-2
CDR3: CAIRTFTGELFF

V: TRBV28
J: TRBJ2-7
CDR3: CASRGLAGGPHEQYF

V: TRBV9
J: TRBJ2-5
CDR3: CASSFRTGTQETQYF

V: TRBV5-1
J: TRBJ2-5
CDR3: CASSFWRRRTEVGLAGTETQYF

V: TRBV4-3
J: TRBJ1-1
CDR3: CASSQERVGALNTEAFF

V: TRBV5-6
J: TRBJ1-1
CDR3: CASSLMREGNTEAFF

V: TRBV2
J: TRBJ2-7
CDR3: CASSVSVTYEQYF